These T cell receptor beta chains were read from a single sample in a study of cytomegalovirus exposure and HLA in healthy donors. TCRdb keeps only in-frame clones here, not all; method: immunoSEQ multiplex PCR. The sample yields under 150,000 clones, roughly 90% seen once. The sequencing sample was made of PBMCs. The receptors were gathered from a woman under 30 in good health and CMV-seropositive. Each CDR3 is given with its conserved first and last residue. A D gene is named only where the DNA matches it firmly. Clone size appears in some rows only: once, few, many, or a class for an expanded clone.

V gene: TRBV15; D gene: -; clone size: -; J gene: TRBJ2-1; CDR3 protein: CATSRDSASQEIF; CDR3 DNA: TGTGCCACCAGCAGAGATTCGGCTAGCCAGGAGATCTTC
V gene: TRBV13; D gene: -; clone size: -; J gene: TRBJ1-1; CDR3 protein: CASSFLQGTENTEAFF; CDR3 DNA: TGTGCCAGCAGCTTCCTGCAGGGGACGGAGAACACTGAAGCTTTCTTT
V gene: TRBV5-5; D gene: -; clone size: -; J gene: TRBJ1-1; CDR3 protein: CASSQRGSDTEAFF; CDR3 DNA: TGTGCCAGCAGTCAGCGGGGCTCGGACACTGAAGCTTTCTTT
V gene: TRBV20-1; D gene: -; clone size: -; J gene: TRBJ1-2; CDR3 protein: CSATGFDGYTF; CDR3 DNA: TGCAGTGCTACAGGGTTCGACGGCTACACCTTC
V gene: TRBV5-6; D gene: -; clone size: few; J gene: TRBJ1-5; CDR3 protein: CASSLNLGVNQPQHF; CDR3 DNA: TGTGCCAGCAGCTTAAATCTGGGAGTCAATCAGCCCCAGCATTTT
V gene: TRBV10-2; D gene: TRBD2; clone size: -; J gene: TRBJ2-2; CDR3 protein: CATRTSGRITGELFF; CDR3 DNA: TGCGCCACTCGGACTAGCGGGAGGATCACCGGGGAGCTGTTTTTT
V gene: TRBV27; D gene: -; clone size: -; J gene: TRBJ2-5; CDR3 protein: CASSSLLSQTQYF; CDR3 DNA: TGTGCCAGCAGCTCCTTGCTATCCCAGACCCAGTACTTC
V gene: TRBV5-1; D gene: -; clone size: -; J gene: TRBJ2-1; CDR3 protein: CASTLSRGRGPVFPYNEQFF; CDR3 DNA: TGCGCCAGCACCCTATCTCGAGGGCGGGGGCCCGTCTTCCCCTACAATGAGCAGTTCTTC
V gene: TRBV4-2; D gene: TRBD1; clone size: -; J gene: TRBJ1-1; CDR3 protein: CASSRRQGAFHTEAFF; CDR3 DNA: TGTGCCAGCAGCCGCAGACAGGGGGCGTTTCACACTGAAGCTTTCTTT
V gene: TRBV5-8; D gene: -; clone size: -; J gene: TRBJ1-2; CDR3 protein: CASTLQWADGGYTF; CDR3 DNA: TGTGCCAGCACCCTACAATGGGCCGATGGCGGCTACACCTTC
V gene: TRBV11-3; D gene: -; clone size: once; J gene: TRBJ1-1; CDR3 protein: CASRYTGWDTEAFF; CDR3 DNA: TGTGCCAGCAGATATACAGGGTGGGACACTGAAGCTTTCTTT
V gene: TRBV6-6; D gene: -; clone size: few; J gene: TRBJ1-5; CDR3 protein: CASSYSTVEMDQPQHF; CDR3 DNA: TGTGCCAGCAGTTACTCGACTGTGGAAATGGATCAGCCCCAGCATTTT
V gene: TRBV27; D gene: -; clone size: -; J gene: TRBJ1-4; CDR3 protein: CASSLKGARGWLGTNEKLFF; CDR3 DNA: TGTGCCAGCAGTTTAAAAGGGGCGAGGGGGTGGTTGGGAACTAATGAAAAACTGTTTTTT
V gene: TRBV2; D gene: TRBD1; clone size: -; J gene: TRBJ2-3; CDR3 protein: CASKPGQGSNTQYF; CDR3 DNA: TGTGCCAGCAAACCGGGACAGGGGTCGAATACGCAGTATTTT
V gene: TRBV5-6; D gene: -; clone size: -; J gene: TRBJ2-1; CDR3 protein: CASSAYPSSYNEQFF; CDR3 DNA: TGTGCCAGCAGCGCCTACCCGAGCTCCTACAATGAGCAGTTCTTC
V gene: TRBV5-1; D gene: -; clone size: once; J gene: TRBJ1-2; CDR3 protein: CASNTKGGDGYTF; CDR3 DNA: TGCGCCAGCAACACCAAGGGAGGGGATGGCTACACCTTC
V gene: TRBV28; D gene: -; clone size: -; J gene: TRBJ2-5; CDR3 protein: CASSERGSHQETQYF; CDR3 DNA: TGTGCCAGCAGTGAGCGAGGGAGCCATCAAGAGACCCAGTACTTC
V gene: TRBV6-4; D gene: -; clone size: -; J gene: TRBJ1-5; CDR3 protein: CASSDSTQISNQPQHF; CDR3 DNA: TGTGCCAGCAGTGACTCGACTCAGATTAGCAATCAGCCCCAGCATTTT
V gene: TRBV13; D gene: -; clone size: -; J gene: TRBJ2-1; CDR3 protein: CASSFTLGVVHNEQFF; CDR3 DNA: TGTGCCAGCAGCTTTACCCTAGGCGTAGTCCACAATGAGCAGTTCTTC
V gene: TRBV11-3; D gene: TRBD1; clone size: -; J gene: TRBJ2-7; CDR3 protein: CASSLDAQSTGGSEQYF; CDR3 DNA: TGTGCCAGCAGCTTAGATGCCCAATCTACAGGGGGCAGCGAGCAGTACTTC
V gene: TRBV7-2; D gene: TRBD1; clone size: once; J gene: TRBJ2-7; CDR3 protein: CASSPRQGRYEQYF; CDR3 DNA: TGTGCCAGCAGCCCCCGACAGGGGCGGTACGAGCAGTACTTC
V gene: TRBV18; D gene: -; clone size: once; J gene: TRBJ1-3; CDR3 protein: CASSPAVHSGNTIYF; CDR3 DNA: TGTGCCAGCTCACCCGCAGTCCACTCTGGAAACACCATATATTTT
V gene: TRBV30; D gene: -; clone size: -; J gene: TRBJ2-7; CDR3 protein: CAWSQGGSEQYF; CDR3 DNA: TGTGCCTGGAGCCAGGGTGGTAGCGAGCAGTACTTC
V gene: TRBV29-1; D gene: TRBD1; clone size: -; J gene: TRBJ2-7; CDR3 protein: CSASRGKASYEQYF; CDR3 DNA: TGCAGCGCCTCCAGGGGGAAGGCCTCCTACGAGCAGTACTTC
V gene: TRBV5-4; D gene: TRBD1; clone size: few; J gene: TRBJ1-1; CDR3 protein: CASSLGGWAGGSLSTEAFF; CDR3 DNA: TGTGCCAGCAGCTTGGGGGGGTGGGCAGGGGGCTCCCTAAGTACTGAAGCTTTCTTT
V gene: TRBV28; D gene: TRBD1; clone size: -; J gene: TRBJ2-6; CDR3 protein: CASKPTGQGSNVLTF; CDR3 DNA: TGTGCCAGCAAACCTACGGGACAGGGGTCCAACGTCCTGACTTTC
V gene: TRBV7-9; D gene: TRBD1; clone size: -; J gene: TRBJ2-7; CDR3 protein: CASIPEGTGSYEQYF; CDR3 DNA: TGTGCCAGCATCCCCGAGGGGACAGGGTCCTACGAGCAGTACTTC
V gene: TRBV5-4; D gene: TRBD1; clone size: -; J gene: TRBJ2-7; CDR3 protein: CASSSRTGTYEQYF; CDR3 DNA: TGTGCCAGCAGCTCACGGACAGGGACCTACGAGCAGTACTTC
V gene: TRBV6-5; D gene: -; clone size: -; J gene: TRBJ1-1; CDR3 protein: CASSYGGSMNTEAFF; CDR3 DNA: TGTGCCAGCAGTTACGGAGGCTCGATGAACACTGAAGCTTTCTTT
V gene: TRBV27; D gene: -; clone size: -; J gene: TRBJ2-7; CDR3 protein: CASSLSRVNEQYF; CDR3 DNA: TGTGCCAGCAGTTTATCTCGGGTAAACGAGCAGTACTTC
V gene: TRBV2; D gene: TRBD1; clone size: -; J gene: TRBJ1-2; CDR3 protein: CASSGQGLINYGYTF; CDR3 DNA: TGTGCCAGCTCGGGACAGGGGCTGATCAACTATGGCTACACCTTC
V gene: TRBV5-6; D gene: TRBD2; clone size: -; J gene: TRBJ2-3; CDR3 protein: CASSFIAGITDTQYF; CDR3 DNA: TGTGCCAGCAGCTTCATAGCGGGGATCACAGATACGCAGTATTTT
V gene: TRBV7-2; D gene: -; clone size: once; J gene: TRBJ1-1; CDR3 protein: CASSPYLNTEAFF; CDR3 DNA: TGTGCCAGCAGCCCCTACCTGAACACTGAAGCTTTCTTT
V gene: TRBV7-2; D gene: -; clone size: few; J gene: TRBJ2-7; CDR3 protein: CASSRTGYEQYF; CDR3 DNA: TGTGCCAGCAGCAGGACTGGTTACGAGCAGTACTTC
V gene: TRBV27; D gene: TRBD2; clone size: -; J gene: TRBJ2-5; CDR3 protein: CASSLAGVGTQYF; CDR3 DNA: TGTGCCAGCAGTCTAGCGGGAGTAGGGACCCAGTACTTC
V gene: TRBV2; D gene: TRBD1; clone size: -; J gene: TRBJ2-7; CDR3 protein: CASSPTGDEQYF; CDR3 DNA: TGTGCCAGCAGTCCAACAGGGGACGAGCAGTACTTC
V gene: TRBV2; D gene: TRBD1; clone size: few; J gene: TRBJ1-6; CDR3 protein: CASSGGTANSPLHF; CDR3 DNA: TGTGCCAGCAGTGGGGGGACAGCTAATTCACCCCTCCACTTT
V gene: TRBV29-1; D gene: -; clone size: -; J gene: TRBJ2-1; CDR3 protein: CSVLRTGNEQFF; CDR3 DNA: TGCAGCGTTCTGCGGACGGGAAATGAGCAGTTCTTC
V gene: TRBV19; D gene: TRBD1; clone size: -; J gene: TRBJ1-1; CDR3 protein: CASSIDLTGGLGSNTEAFF; CDR3 DNA: TGTGCCAGTAGTATAGATTTGACAGGGGGCCTAGGATCTAACACTGAAGCTTTCTTT
V gene: TRBV15; D gene: TRBD1; clone size: -; J gene: TRBJ1-3; CDR3 protein: CATSRGQGTGNTIYF; CDR3 DNA: TGTGCCACCAGCAGGGGACAGGGGACTGGAAACACCATATATTTT
V gene: TRBV15; D gene: -; clone size: -; J gene: TRBJ1-1; CDR3 protein: CATSNNLENTEAFF; CDR3 DNA: TGTGCCACCAGCAACAATCTCGAGAACACTGAAGCTTTCTTT
V gene: TRBV2; D gene: -; clone size: -; J gene: TRBJ2-7; CDR3 protein: CASSVAPAGSEQYF; CDR3 DNA: TGTGCCAGCAGTGTGGCTCCCGCGGGTTCCGAGCAGTACTTC
V gene: TRBV7-8; D gene: TRBD1; clone size: -; J gene: TRBJ1-1; CDR3 protein: CASRTGSRTEAFF; CDR3 DNA: TGTGCCAGTCGGACAGGGTCGAGAACTGAAGCTTTCTTT
V gene: TRBV11-2; D gene: TRBD1; clone size: -; J gene: TRBJ1-2; CDR3 protein: CASSLDRTGERGYTF; CDR3 DNA: TGTGCCAGCAGCTTAGATCGGACAGGGGAAAGGGGCTACACCTTC
V gene: TRBV27; D gene: -; clone size: once; J gene: TRBJ2-3; CDR3 protein: CASTRGGTSTDTQYF; CDR3 DNA: TGTGCCAGCACACGGGGAGGTACTAGCACAGATACGCAGTATTTT
V gene: TRBV15; D gene: -; clone size: -; J gene: TRBJ1-5; CDR3 protein: CATSGGNQPQHF; CDR3 DNA: TGTGCCACCAGCGGGGGGAATCAGCCCCAGCATTTT
V gene: TRBV11-2; D gene: TRBD2; clone size: once; J gene: TRBJ2-1; CDR3 protein: CASSTGSSGSSYNEQFF; CDR3 DNA: TGTGCCAGCAGCACCGGGTCTAGCGGGAGTTCCTACAATGAGCAGTTCTTC
V gene: TRBV28; D gene: TRBD1; clone size: -; J gene: TRBJ1-5; CDR3 protein: CASRRQGQQPQHF; CDR3 DNA: TGTGCCAGCAGAAGACAGGGCCAGCAGCCCCAGCATTTT
V gene: TRBV6-1; D gene: -; clone size: -; J gene: TRBJ2-1; CDR3 protein: CASSERAWLASYNEQFF; CDR3 DNA: TGTGCCAGCAGTGAGAGGGCTTGGCTAGCGTCTTACAATGAGCAGTTCTTC
V gene: TRBV6-5; D gene: TRBD2; clone size: -; J gene: TRBJ2-3; CDR3 protein: CASRPLAGGADTQYF; CDR3 DNA: TGTGCCAGCAGGCCACTAGCGGGGGGAGCGGATACGCAGTATTTT
V gene: TRBV5-6; D gene: TRBD2; clone size: -; J gene: TRBJ2-2; CDR3 protein: CASSSGLAWNTGELFF; CDR3 DNA: TGTGCCAGCAGCTCCGGACTAGCTTGGAACACCGGGGAGCTGTTTTTT
V gene: TRBV9; D gene: TRBD1; clone size: -; J gene: TRBJ1-2; CDR3 protein: CASSVGSGGSYGYTF; CDR3 DNA: TGTGCCAGCAGCGTAGGGTCAGGGGGGAGCTATGGCTACACCTTC
V gene: TRBV9; D gene: -; clone size: -; J gene: TRBJ1-3; CDR3 protein: CASSVTFSGNTIYF; CDR3 DNA: TGTGCCAGCAGCGTAACTTTCTCTGGAAACACCATATATTTT
V gene: TRBV18; D gene: -; clone size: -; J gene: TRBJ1-5; CDR3 protein: CASRDSLNQPQHF; CDR3 DNA: TGTGCCAGTCGCGACAGTTTAAATCAGCCCCAGCATTTT
V gene: TRBV9; D gene: -; clone size: -; J gene: TRBJ2-1; CDR3 protein: CASSVDTYNEQFF; CDR3 DNA: TGTGCCAGCAGCGTAGATACCTACAATGAGCAGTTCTTC
V gene: TRBV27; D gene: -; clone size: -; J gene: TRBJ1-1; CDR3 protein: CASRRNTEAFF; CDR3 DNA: TGTGCCAGCAGGCGGAACACTGAAGCTTTCTTT
V gene: TRBV5-4; D gene: -; clone size: -; J gene: TRBJ2-5; CDR3 protein: CASSFPHAETQYF; CDR3 DNA: TGTGCCAGCAGCTTTCCCCACGCGGAGACCCAGTACTTC
V gene: TRBV9; D gene: -; clone size: -; J gene: TRBJ2-3; CDR3 protein: CASSISSLGDTDTQYF; CDR3 DNA: TGTGCCAGCAGCATTTCGTCCCTCGGGGACACAGATACGCAGTATTTT